This T cell receptor (beta chain) was recovered during a study of T cell responses to AZD1222 COVID-19 vaccine. Study observations and caveats: Reports indicate that nearly half of spike-specific TCRs are directed at unmutated variant regions.

The V gene's germline CDR1 is LGHNA and CDR2 YSLEER. This CDR3 contains 15 residues. The V and J ends lost 3 bases and 2 bases respectively, with 13 bases between them. A note on this clone: No antigen is known for it.

Clones were read by immunoSEQ multiplex PCR, and TCRdb kept only the in-frame ones, dropping some. The sample table includes about 140,000 clones. The TCR originated in an adult in good health. The chain carries TRBV4-3 and TRBJ2-5; D is perhaps TRBD1 (6 bases). Material for sequencing was peripheral blood. The CDR3 nucleotides read TGCGCCAGCAGCCATTCGCCACAGGGACAAGAGACCCAGTACTTC. Translating it yields CASSHSPQGQETQYF.